This section outlines one T cell receptor beta chain sequence together with its context. Its antigen is not known. This specimen belongs to a study of CD8 T cells in ankylosing spondylitis. General study results and limits: Earlier studies detected some motif variants in reactive arthritis synovial fluid and blood. Apparently characteristic of ankylosing spondylitis blood was a TCR beta motif (eight highly homologous variants). Clones linked to the disease showed a CD8+ phenotype. They occurred at relatively low frequencies in peripheral blood. Disease-linked clones were reportedly significantly enriched in matched ankylosing spondylitis synovial fluid.

Using quantitative 5'-RACE with molecular barcodes, the authors made TCR beta libraries. TCRdb recomputed calls from the 5' RACE reads with MiXCR, one row per CDR3 protein. This sample yields a few hundred thousand distinct CDR3 sequences, of which more than 20% are seen a single time; roughly a sixth belongs to the top ten. The sequence was obtained from a male donor with ankylosing spondylitis. Sequenced material: blood, either unsorted or a sorted T cell fraction (not recorded which).

CDR3 bases: TGTGCCAGCAGATTAGTCGGGGTTGGCTATGGCTACACCTTC. Amino acids: CASRLVGVGYGYTF. J is TRBJ1-2 and V is TRBV6-5; D remains ambiguous. The CDR3 loop spans 14 amino acids. V was pared by 6 bases and J by 4 bases, with 15 bases between. Germline-derived CDR1 and CDR2 are MNHEY and SVGAGI.